The subject of this entry is one T cell receptor (beta chain). Its target is not known. This sample was taken from a study of cytomegalovirus exposure and HLA in healthy donors. Study-wide context: The roughly 130 validation repertoires were reported in a later analysis to have been generated on the same platform as the approximately 600 first-cohort repertoires.

Study results and limitations: The listing of 150 or so TCR beta chains classed them as cytomegalovirus-associated. The tendency of first-cohort TCR clusters to co-occur in the 100 to 150 validation repertoires was identified by a subsequent analysis.

J was trimmed by 3 bases and V by 4 bases; bases with no gene match: 6. Germline CDR1 reads SGHTA; CDR2 reads FQGNSA. The CDR3 consists of 15 residues. TCRdb's table, derived via immunoSEQ multiplex PCR, lists solely in-frame clones and lacks some. This sample has about 69,000 clones, with approximately 94% found just once. This receptor was obtained from a woman under 30 in good health and CMV-seronegative. Sequencing was performed on PBMCs. The genes are TRBV7-2 and TRBJ1-5; 7 nucleotides line up with TRBD1. CDR3 protein: CASSSTGAYNQPQHF. The DNA of the CDR3 is TGTGCCAGCAGCTCCACAGGGGCCTACAATCAGCCCCAGCATTTT.